This TCR beta chain was identified during a study of cytomegalovirus exposure and HLA in healthy donors. Study observations and caveats: Specificity of three CMV-associated chains for CMV antigens was verified in vitro. It was found in a later analysis that first-cohort TCR clusters tended to co-occur in the 120 validation repertoires.

Germline V CDR1 and CDR2: SGHRS, YFSETQ. CDR3 length equals 15 residues. The junction had 5 bases not matched to a gene; V was cut back by 4 bases and J by 8 bases. The assay was immunoSEQ multiplex PCR, and TCRdb's table has in-frame clones only and misses some. The repertoire holds about 120,000 clones, with 89% as singletons. A word on this clone: The antigen is undetermined.

Sequences were obtained from PBMCs. This clonotype originated in a woman younger than 30 in good health and CMV-seronegative. This sequence joins TRBV5-1 and TRBJ2-1; 14 positions match TRBD2. The CDR3 spells CASSVTSGRAHEQFF. In nucleotides, the CDR3 is TGCGCCAGCAGCGTGACTAGCGGGAGGGCCCATGAGCAGTTCTTC.